The present entry profiles one T cell receptor (beta chain) with its context. The specificity of this receptor is unknown. It differs at one base from a far larger clone, so likely a read error. This sample was included in a study of shared clonotypes between healthy human individuals (dated by TCRdb to the early 2020s). Notes on the research overall: The cohort comprised a couple of women and a few men aged 18 to 49 years. To estimate repertoire size and how much clonotypes are shared between individuals, the study performed deep sequencing of blood TCR repertoires from a few healthy adults. Per donor, leukapheresis produced somewhere between about 0.9 and 10 billion PBMCs. For each donor, CD4 naive and CD4 memory were each run on three plates, CD8 naive on two plates, and CD8 memory on one plate. To increase sequencing depth and limit assay-specific biases, different laboratories used diverse techniques to prepare libraries and sequence TCR repertoires.

The paper as a whole reports these results and caveats: Sampling was limited to blood, and TCR repertoires in tissue likely differ from TCR repertoires in blood. Clonotypes shared by all four sorted-subset donors showed higher generation probabilities than non-shared clonotypes. Pairwise subsampling led to the expectation that sequencing depth would affect the degree of clonotype sharing among donors. Approximately 5% of naive CD4, 3.5% of naive CD8, 2% to 2.5% of memory CD4, and 0.4% of memory CD8 clonotypes were shared across several donors. Naive subsets generally had larger estimated clonotype richness than memory subsets did. Rarefaction of sorted-subset datasets indicated incomplete sequencing despite the large sequencing depth. Because the study included a small number of donors, the genetic and exposure-history diversity represented was limited.

Taken from the germline V gene, the CDR1 and CDR2 loops are SGHVS and FQNEAQ. Clipping removes 0 bases from V and 1 base from J, with 0 as the unmatched junction base count. Reading from cysteine to phenylalanine, the CDR3 counts 15 amino acids. The retained sequence is limited to the CDR3, 45 bases, with the frame set at the first base. Using the deep immunoSEQ assay, TCR CDR3 regions were amplified from genomic DNA by multiplex PCR. Extracted genomic DNA from each cell subset was spread evenly across all wells of several immunoSEQ 96-well plates, with each plate serving as a replicate. Each replicate PCR for sorted subsets received around 200 ng genomic DNA, equal to tens of thousands of T cell genomes. The purified libraries were quantified using a Qubit 3.0 fluorometer, sized with a Bioanalyzer 2100, and then quantified again using the KAPA Library Quantification kit. A separate single-read 150-cycle Illumina NextSeq 550 flow cell was used to sequence each immunoSEQ 96-well plate. On the study's bioinformatics: The immunoSEQ output contained only junctional sequences without quality scores, so filtering could not match that applied to full-length reads. To assign V/J genes and CDR3, sequences were annotated against IMGT germline references using PyIR, a Python wrapper for IgBLAST v1.9. Reads with weak V/J assignments (E-value above 1e-6), missing CDR3, stop codons, out-of-frame junctions, or ambiguous translated residues were removed. A V3J clonotype was defined by an identical inferred V gene, J gene, and CDR3 amino acid sequence. Percentage overlap between repertoires was calculated by dividing the number of shared unique clonotypes by the size of the smaller repertoire. Three approaches were used to assess repertoire richness: RTK rarefaction, the Chao1 estimator, and Recon v2.1 estimates of unobserved clonotypes. For all TCRbeta clonotypes obtained by the gDNA method from a few donors, generation probabilities were computed with OLGA. Not all clones reach the TCRdb copy of this immuneACCESS table, which keeps in-frame sequences only. Checked studies attribute under half of the gap to unresolved V genes and leave the rest unexplained. The V and J calls and clone size were taken over from that table, and D and trimming were inferred from the DNA. For this sample there are under 850,000 clones; over 60% appear just once. Under 2% of the sample is taken by the ten largest.

The donors were healthy, HIV-negative adults with no recently reported acute infections or vaccinations. Every donor was a Caucasian adult living in Nashville, Tennessee, USA. CD4+ T cells were enriched by magnetic negative selection, after which naive cells were positively selected on CD45RA and the negative fraction was taken as the memory subset. After blood collection by leukapheresis, PBMCs were isolated using Ficoll-Histopaque density gradient centrifugation and then cryopreserved in the vapor phase of liquid nitrogen. Purity and quantity of every magnetically sorted T cell population were checked by analytical flow cytometry. From each sorted fraction, genomic DNA was isolated and quantified by UV absorbance on a Nanodrop 2000c.

This TCR was sampled from a woman in her twenties or thirties in good health. The receptor chain draws on TRBV7-8 and TRBJ1-1; 9 central nucleotides agree with TRBD1. Sample: memory CD4+ T cells sorted from blood. What the cell subset or site label conveys for this sample: CD45RA-negative fraction. The base sequence is TGTGCCAGCAGCTTAGCGGACAGGGGGAACACTGAAGCTTTCTTT. This translates into CASSLADRGNTEAFF.